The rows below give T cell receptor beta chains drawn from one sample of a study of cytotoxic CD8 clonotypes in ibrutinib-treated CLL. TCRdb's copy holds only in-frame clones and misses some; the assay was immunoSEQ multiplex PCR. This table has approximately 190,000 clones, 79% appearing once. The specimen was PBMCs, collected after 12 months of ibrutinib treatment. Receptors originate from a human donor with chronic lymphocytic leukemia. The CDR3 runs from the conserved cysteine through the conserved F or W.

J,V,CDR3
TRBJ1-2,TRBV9,CASSARRNYGYTF
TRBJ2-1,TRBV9,CASSPSLEGEQFF
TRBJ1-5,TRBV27,CASRPEIYTNQPQHF
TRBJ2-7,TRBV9,CASSPSGTSNYEQYF
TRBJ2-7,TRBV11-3,CASSSSGTGPYEQYF
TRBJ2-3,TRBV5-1,CASSLVATADTQYF
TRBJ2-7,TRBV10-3,CAISDQERQGYEQYF
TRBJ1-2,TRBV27,CASSFSGYGYTF
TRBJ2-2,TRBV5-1,CASSGQGPPNTGELFF
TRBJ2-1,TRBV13,CASSLGVNEQFF
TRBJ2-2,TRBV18,CASSRIAGANTGELFF
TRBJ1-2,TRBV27,CASSFRDPLAGTPPIGGYTF
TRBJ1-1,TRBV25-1,CASSDLGAKTEAFF
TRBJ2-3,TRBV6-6,CASRVTASTDTQYF
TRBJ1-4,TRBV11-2,CASRTQENPNEKLFF
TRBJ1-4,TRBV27,CASSRAFATNEKLFF
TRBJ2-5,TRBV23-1,CASPGTALLQETQYF
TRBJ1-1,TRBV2,CASRPGGPTEAFF
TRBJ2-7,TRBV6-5,CASSYSGGSSYEQYF
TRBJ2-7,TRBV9,CASSVQDRYEQYF
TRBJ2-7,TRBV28,CASRTTTYEQYF
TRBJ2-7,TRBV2,CASSPGTGPNYEQYF
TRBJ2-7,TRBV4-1,CASSQTAGLATYEQYF
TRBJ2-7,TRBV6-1,CALMGDSASYEQYF
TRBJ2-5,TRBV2,CASSEMTGMGETQYF
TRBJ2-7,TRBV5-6,CASSLQGGGEQYF
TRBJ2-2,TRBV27,CASRPQGYGELFF
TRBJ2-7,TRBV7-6,CASSSKTGTYEQYF
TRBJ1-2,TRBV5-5,CASSYQGARYGYTF
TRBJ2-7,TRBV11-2,CASSLRITYEQYF
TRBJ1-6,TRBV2,CASSGDSHNSPLHF
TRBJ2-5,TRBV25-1,CASTPPGQPWGETQYF
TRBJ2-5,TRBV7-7,CASSLALGTKETQYF
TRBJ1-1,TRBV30,CAWSVNPAQEAFF
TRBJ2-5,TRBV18,CASSPMGETQYF
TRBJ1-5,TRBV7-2,CASSLRGRGNQPQHF
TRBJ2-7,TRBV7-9,CASSSTGFGYEQYF
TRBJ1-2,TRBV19,CASSRQPIHGYTF
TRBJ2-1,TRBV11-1,CASRLAGGQRSYNEQFF
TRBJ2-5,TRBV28,CASSSLGQGQLQETQYF
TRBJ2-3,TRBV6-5,CASSYHPILSTDTQYF
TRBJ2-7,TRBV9,CASSQVSRGAYEQYF
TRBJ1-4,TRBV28,CASTRPVATNEKLFF
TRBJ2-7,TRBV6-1,CASFRDGNSYEQYF
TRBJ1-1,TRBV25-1,CASSERLEAFF
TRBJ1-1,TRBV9,CASSFPDASEEAFF
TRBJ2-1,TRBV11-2,CASSLALSSYNEQFF
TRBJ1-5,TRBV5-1,CASSLQGNQPQHF
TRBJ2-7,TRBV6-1,CASSAGRGSYEQYF
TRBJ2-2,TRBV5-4,CASTTGGKAGELFF
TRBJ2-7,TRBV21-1,CASSMGLGTGSCEQYF
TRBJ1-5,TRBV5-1,CAVQNFASNQPQHF
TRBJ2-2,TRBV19,CASSIPLNTELFF
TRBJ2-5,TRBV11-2,CASTPPTRAGGLKTQYF
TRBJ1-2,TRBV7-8,CASSPGQGLGYTF
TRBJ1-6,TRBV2,CASSDLGDYNSPLHF
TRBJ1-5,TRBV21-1,CASSSHQGREYQPQHF